The clone carrying this T cell receptor beta chain was observed many times. Its antigen is not identified. Researchers took RNA transcripts and amplified the TCR beta CDR3 regions from them. RT-PCR in the first round (using the HTBI primer set) targeted the TCR CDR3. TCRdb fed the multiplex PCR reads into MiXCR, producing one record per CDR3 protein. The sample holds under 300,000 distinct CDR3 sequences; roughly 13% are singletons and the top ten take 7.9%. This sample is part of a study of T cells in Graves' hyperthyroidism and ophthalmopathy. Across the whole study: Before any treatment, at initial diagnosis, peripheral blood was collected. Study outcomes and limitations: Ophthalmopathy stood apart from stable hyperthyroidism in a 13 V-J model.

The CDR3 totals 13 residues. V lost 4 bases to trimming and J lost 10 bases, with 14 bases between them. The germline V gene encodes CDR1 LNHDA and CDR2 SQIVND (reference sequence). Input material: blood. This clonotype was obtained from a woman aged 40 to 50 with Graves' hyperthyroidism. The genes are TRBV19 and TRBJ2-1; no firm D call. CDR3 DNA sequence: TGTGCCAGTAGTAGACCTTACGGATGGGAGCAGTTCTTC. It is translated as CASSRPYGWEQFF.